This T cell receptor (beta chain) was identified in a study of long-term antiretroviral therapy in people with HIV. The CDR3 totals 13 residues. V was cut by 5 bases and J by 4 bases, with 11 bases left in between. Germline CDR1 reads MNHEY; CDR2 reads SVGAGI. Comment on this clone: Its antigen is as yet unknown.

Findings and caveats of the study: Subsequent to ART, diversity was augmented yet persisted below that of transplant donor controls.

At the survey level, the v3.0 immunoSEQ assay was run. Libraries were prepared by immunoSEQ multiplex PCR; TCRdb keeps only in-frame clonotypes and omits some of them. The data hold tens of thousands of clones, with just over 85% observed a single time. The sequence was obtained from a woman between 25 and 40 years old with HIV. The chain recombines TRBV6-5 with TRBJ1-2, with D unclear. The sequenced sample was unsorted PBMCs, obtained 1.8 years before starting antiretroviral therapy. The CDR3 DNA follows: TGTGCCAGCAGTCCGGATCACGGCTATGGCTACACCTTC. This codes for CASSPDHGYGYTF.